Below, 2 T cell receptor beta chains from the same sample are listed, as sequenced in a study of human T cells and chemical hapten exposure. Time point denoted: patch test 2, 6 weeks after DPC sensitization. Treatment described: therapeutic diphenylcyclopropenone sensitization with weekly scalp DPC. TCRdb ran MiXCR on the RACE reads and lists one entry per CDR3 protein. The table shows approximately 80,000 distinct CDR3 sequences, with about 10% occurring only once. This sample comprised whole blood, obtained in connection with sensitization to the hapten diphenylcyclopropenone (DPC). All receptors derive from a woman aged 45-59 years with alopecia areata. Some clones in this sample may be carry-over from other donors' samples.

This clonotype showed up just a few times. The V and J genes are TRBV12-3 or TRBV12-4 and TRBJ1-1, with D unclear. This CDR3 spans 14 amino acids. Trimming removed 4 bases at V and 1 base at J, with 10 bases between. CDR3 nucleotide sequence: TGTGCCAGCAGTTCCACTAGACCGAACACTGAAGCTTTCTTT. It is translated as CASSSTRPNTEAFF.

This clonotype was recorded many times. This chain joins TRBV29-1 and TRBJ1-1; 7 bases line up with TRBD1. V shed 2 bases, J shed 5 bases, and the junction held 5 bases outside the gene matches. CDR3 length: 13 residues. Germline lookup yields CDR1 SQVTM and CDR2 ANQGSEA. The CDR3 loop reads CSVEPGGLTEAFF. Written as DNA, the CDR3 is TGCAGCGTTGAACCAGGGGGGCTGACTGAAGCTTTCTTT. Combining the CDR3 with reference TRBV29-1 and TRBJ1-1 gives the whole variable domain SAVISQKPSRDICQRGTSLTIQCQVDSQVTMMFWYRQQPGQSLTLIATANQGSEATYESGFVIDKFPISRPNLTFSTLTVSNMSPEDSSIYLCSVEPGGLTEAFFGQGTRLTVV.